Included here is one T cell receptor (beta chain) sequence, with context. Antigen specificity is unknown. The data were taken from a study of follicular helper T cells after annual influenza vaccination. Study-wide points: Most later recoveries of Day 7 ICOS+CD38+ clones were ICOS-CD38- cTfh.

V was clipped by 1 base and J by 2 bases, with 6 bases between them. The CDR3 is made up of 12 amino acids. The V gene's germline CDR1 is SQVTM and CDR2 ANQGSEA. Excluded were substance abuse, HIV/AIDS, active cancer, immunomodulatory drugs and active illness. Sequencing of TCRB used Survey level resolution. Profiling relied on immunoSEQ multiplex PCR, and the TCRdb table lists in-frame clones only, not all of them. The sample has approximately 11,000 clones, roughly four fifths seen once; the top ten hold approximately 0.9%. The TCR sequence derives from an adult who received the influenza vaccine. The chain links TRBV29-1 to TRBJ2-7, with a weak D call TRBD1 (6 bases). Sample: CXCR5- memory CD4+ T cells sorted from blood, taken 6 weeks after influenza vaccination. CDR3 nucleotide sequence: TGCAGCGTTGAAGGACAGGCCTACGAGCAGTACTTC. Residues: CSVEGQAYEQYF.